The entry below describes one T cell receptor (beta chain). Its cognate antigen is unknown. The data are from a study of cytomegalovirus exposure and HLA in healthy donors. Broader study findings: TRBV6-2, TRBV6-3 and other indistinguishable V segments were excluded.

The CDR3 totals 17 residues. The V gene's germline CDR1 is LNHDA and CDR2 SQIVND (reference sequence). J was trimmed by 0 bases and V by 0 bases; bases with no gene match: 7. The PCR employed 60 Vbeta primers together with 13 Jbeta primers. The table came from immunoSEQ multiplex PCR; TCRdb's copy has only in-frame clones and leaves some out. The sample contains 150,000 to 180,000 clones, approximately 80% of which appear only once. The sequence came from a woman aged 35 to 49 in good health and CMV-seropositive. The V gene is TRBV19, the J gene TRBJ1-1; 7 bases are shared with TRBD1. The sequenced material came from PBMCs. The chain's CDR3 is CASSIDGKTGVNTEAFF. CDR3 DNA: TGTGCCAGTAGTATAGATGGGAAAACAGGGGTGAACACTGAAGCTTTCTTT.